A selection of T cell receptor beta chains follows, all from one sample in a study of T cell repertoires in cytomegalovirus infection. These receptors have no known antigen. TCRdb called the reads again in MiXCR, with one record for every CDR3 protein. The sample has about 47,000 distinct CDR3 sequences, about 19% seen once. Sequencing used CD8+ T cells from cultured PBMCs, obtained from culture after CMV antigen stimulation. The receptors derive from a human donor in good health (CMV status not recorded). Some clones in this sample may be carry-over from other donors' samples. CDR3s include the opening cysteine and the closing phenylalanine or tryptophan.

v_call cdr3_aa
TRBV6-6 CASSYLERFGDYGYTF
TRBV20-1 CSPHPRTSGSNEQFF
TRBV12-3/TRBV12-4 CASSSSGGTKSYEQYF
TRBV10-3 CAAGQSGYEQYF
TRBV12-3/TRBV12-4 CASSEGQGVMTTNEKLFF
TRBV27 CASSLARTNQETQYF
TRBV5-5 CASSLDGRNQPQHF
TRBV7-9 CASSLAGVETQYF
TRBV7-6 CASSFLNRGREQETQYF
TRBV4-3 CASSPVVGLDTEAFF
TRBV11-2 CASSLGHHEQYF
TRBV6-2/TRBV6-3 CASSQRTSVHNEQFF
TRBV11-3 CASSSPGQGISGANVLTF
TRBV5-4 CASSEQTSGYTDTQYF
TRBV14 CASSQGRGDEQYF
TRBV6-2/TRBV6-3 CASSQIDYRDVSNQPQHF
TRBV30 CAWQRRPPSDGYTF
TRBV20-1 CSARFKGINTEAFF
TRBV11-3 CASSLGVAGGPTDTQYF
TRBV10-3 CAISESERGPQETQYF
TRBV7-3 CASSLGGSRGNEQFF
TRBV27 CASHKQGTYNEQFF
TRBV28 CASSFSPSGDTDTQYF
TRBV3-1 CASSLRRQSNIQYF
TRBV30 CAWATDSHSGNTIYF
TRBV20-1 CSARDGRGWLF
TRBV12-5 CASGPHGGHETQYF
TRBV11-3 CASSFAGTDPSYEQYF
TRBV27 CASSLSQRYITDTQYF
TRBV20-1 CSATKDRGNYNEQFF
TRBV15 CATSARDRGGYGYTF